This TCR beta chain is drawn from a study of metastatic and nonmetastatic thyroid tumors. The germline V gene encodes CDR1 DFQATT and CDR2 SNEGSKA (reference sequence). The CDR3 contains 17 residues. Germline trimming cut 3 bases from V and 9 bases from J; bases unmatched to any gene: 15. Original methodology: A classifier for distant metastasis in papillary thyroid cancer was constructed using CDR3 differences observed across clinicopathological groups. TCRdb re-clonotyped the PCR reads through MiXCR. The V and J calls, along with clone size, are taken from TCRdb and not from the paper's own processing. The table lists 23,000 or so clones, about 30% of them singletons, with approximately 21% in the top ten. No treatment of any kind had been given to any patient before thyroid surgery.

This receptor was taken from a female donor with papillary thyroid cancer or a benign thyroid nodule (not recorded which). Some clones in this sample may be carry-over from other donors' samples. Source material: blood. The V call is TRBV20-1, the J call TRBJ2-1; 12 nucleotides line up with TRBD2. The CDR3 DNA reads as TGCAGTGCTAGTTTCAGGGTAGGACTAGCGGGAACTGGTGAGCAGTTCTTC. Its translation is CSASFRVGLAGTGEQFF.